This TCR beta chain was obtained from a study of graft-versus-host responses after intestinal transplantation. Study background: After anti-thymocyte globulin induction, recipients took tacrolimus and steroids for approximately three years.

Some clones are missing from TCRdb's copy, which holds only in-frame ones; the method was immunoSEQ multiplex PCR. The table has roughly 1,800 clones, less than 90% seen once. On this clone itself: Its antigen is not known.

Findings and limits, study-wide: Early after transplant, HvG clones declined as circulating GvH clones peaked. Marrow from the recipient contained GvH clones, some of which had appeared first in ileum or blood.

Graft tissue processing released intraepithelial and lamina propria lymphocytes. Specimen: ileum tissue, collected approximately eight weeks after intestinal transplant. The receptor's source is a human patient who received an intestinal transplant, so some T cells may come from the graft donor.

The DNA for the CDR3 is TGTGCCAGTTTGGGGGGGGACATCTTTTTGAACACTGAAGCTTTCTTT. Protein sequence: CASLGGDIFLNTEAFF. The chain is built from TRBV2 and TRBJ1-1, with a possible D match to TRBD1 (6 bases). V lost 9 bases to trimming and J lost 0 bases, with 20 bases between them. The germline V gene encodes CDR1 SNHLY and CDR2 FYNNEI. CDR3 length equals 16 residues. Full variable domain (outside the CDR3, taken from reference TRBV2 and TRBJ1-1): EPEVTQTPSHQVTQMGQEVILRCVPISNHLYFYWYRQILGQKVEFLVSFYNNEISEKSEIFDDQFSVERPDGSNFTLKIRSTKLEDSAMYFCASLGGDIFLNTEAFFGQGTRLTVV.